The TCR beta chain described here comes from a study of memory CD4+ T cells and cytomegalovirus serostatus. Background on the study: This sample comes from healthy Belgian adults, several CMV seropositive, roughly 22 seronegative.

Single viable CD3+CD4+CD8-CD45RO+ cells were sorted as the memory CD4+ T cells. Serum IgG to CMV pp150, pp28, p38 and p52 defined serostatus. This clone came up a few times. TCRdb keeps only in-frame clones here, not all; method: immunoSEQ multiplex PCR. Of over 65,000 clones in the sample, around 80% were seen once. The germline CDR1 and CDR2 sequences are MGHDK and SYGVNS. Trimming shortened V by 1 base and J by 12 bases, and 18 bases separated the two germline ends. There are 15 residues in the CDR3. The TCR sequence derives from an adult in good health and CMV-seronegative. The material sequenced was memory CD4+ T cells from blood. V is TRBV25-1 and J is TRBJ1-4; D is unclear. The CDR3 nucleotides are TGTGCCAGCAGTGAATCGAACGGATCGAAGGCGGAACTGTTTTTT. It translates to CASSESNGSKAELFF.